The present T cell receptor (beta chain) was sequenced within a study of T cells in narcolepsy. Turning to the study itself: Healthy controls were enrolled alongside patients with narcolepsy type 1 or type 2.

Study-wide results and limits: Healthy controls reportedly lacked the autoreactive clonotypes serially found in patients' blood.

The germline CDR1 and CDR2 sequences are SGDLS and YYNGEE. The CDR3 length is 14 residues. V was clipped by 7 bases and J by 1 base, with 11 bases between them. Remarks on this clone: Its antigen is unknown.

The repertoire was sequenced with immunoSEQ multiplex PCR; TCRdb's copy has only in-frame clones and lacks some. Found here are about 40,000 clones, approximately 89% of them singletons; the top ten hold roughly 1.2%. This sequence originates from a human donor with narcolepsy. The material sequenced was CD45RA- memory CD4+ T cells from PBMCs. This chain connects TRBV9 to TRBJ2-2; D tentatively fits TRBD1 or TRBD2 (5 bases each). The CDR3 DNA sequence: TGTGCCAGCGGGACGGTCTTGAACACCGGGGAGCTGTTTTTT. Translating gives CASGTVLNTGELFF.